These T cell receptor beta chains were read from a single sample in a study of response to subunit inactivated influenza vaccine. From the RT-PCR reads, TCRdb called clonotypes with MiXCR, one entry per CDR3 protein. The profile shows more than 600,000 distinct CDR3 sequences, about 18% of them singletons. The starting material was PBMCs from blood, obtained about 5 days after vaccination. These receptors were collected from a man aged 45 to 65 who received an inactivated influenza vaccine. CDR3s include the opening cysteine and the closing phenylalanine or tryptophan. Fields, in order: D gene, J gene, clone size, V gene, CDR3 DNA, CDR3 protein. The D gene is left open where the match is weak. Not every row has a clone size; where given, it reads once, few, many or a size class.

TRBD2	TRBJ2-7	NA	TRBV6-2/TRBV6-3	TGTGCCAGCAGACGACAATCGGGGGGTCTCTACGAGCAGTACTTC	CASRRQSGGLYEQYF
NA	TRBJ2-5	NA	TRBV6-1	TGTGCCAGCAGTCCCCTCGAAGGGTGGGGAGAGACCCAGTACTTC	CASSPLEGWGETQYF
NA	TRBJ2-5	few	TRBV7-2	TGTGCCAGCAGCCCCCAAGCCTCGGTCCAAGAGACCCAGTACTTC	CASSPQASVQETQYF
TRBD1	TRBJ1-4	few	TRBV7-9	TGTGCCAGCACCTACAGGGGGGCTAATGAAAAACTGTTTTTT	CASTYRGANEKLFF
TRBD1	TRBJ1-6	NA	TRBV14	TGTGCCAGCAGCCAAGACGGCAGGGGGAATTCACCCCTCCACTTT	CASSQDGRGNSPLHF
TRBD1	TRBJ2-2	few	TRBV20-1	TGCAGTGCTAGAACGGGACAGTACACCGGGGAGCTGTTTTTT	CSARTGQYTGELFF
TRBD2	TRBJ2-5	few	TRBV25-1	TGTGCCAGCAGTGAATACCAACCCTTTGGGGGGGGTGAAGAGACCCAGTACTTC	CASSEYQPFGGGEETQYF
NA	TRBJ2-3	few	TRBV20-1	TGCAGTGCTGGCCCTCCTTCAAGCACAGATACGCAGTATTTT	CSAGPPSSTDTQYF
NA	TRBJ2-7	many	TRBV20-1	TGCAGCTACTCGGGACACCCTACCTACGAGCAGTACTTC	CSYSGHPTYEQYF
NA	TRBJ2-7	NA	TRBV5-1	TGCGCCAGCAGCTCGGGTGGGCAGGGCGCACGGGAGCAGTACTTC	CASSSGGQGAREQYF
TRBD1	TRBJ2-1	NA	TRBV24-1	TGTGCCACCAGTGAGACCGGGACAGGGGGCAATGAGCAGTTCTTC	CATSETGTGGNEQFF
TRBD1	TRBJ2-7	once	TRBV27	TGTGCCAGCAGTTTATGGCAGGGGGACGAGCAGTACTTC	CASSLWQGDEQYF
NA	TRBJ1-4	few	TRBV3-1	TGTGCCAGCAGCCAAGGGAAGGGAAAACTGTTTTTT	CASSQGKGKLFF
NA	TRBJ1-5	NA	TRBV7-9	TGTGCCAGCAGCTTAGCACGGGGCCTGGGACCCCAGCATTTT	CASSLARGLGPQHF
NA	TRBJ2-4	many	TRBV4-1	TGCGCCAGCAGCCCCTACGCCAAAGGGACCTTGGCCAAAAACATTCAGTACTTC	CASSPYAKGTLAKNIQYF
TRBD1	TRBJ1-2	few	TRBV20-1	TGCAGTGCTTCAAAGGGGGCTGGCTATGGCTACACCTTC	CSASKGAGYGYTF
TRBD2	TRBJ2-1	many	TRBV29-1	TGCAGCGTTGAACTAGCGGGGGGGCTAAACCCCTACAATGAGCAGTTCTTC	CSVELAGGLNPYNEQFF
NA	TRBJ2-1	few	TRBV12-3/TRBV12-4	TGTGCCAGCAGGGGACTGGACTCCTACAATGAGCAGTTCTTC	CASRGLDSYNEQFF
NA	TRBJ2-1	NA	TRBV2	TGTGCCAGCAAGTTCCCGGACGCACCCTACAATGAGCAGTTCTTC	CASKFPDAPYNEQFF
TRBD1	TRBJ1-1	NA	TRBV29-1	TGCAGCGTGGACAGGGGGGCCGTGAACACTGAAGCTTTCTTT	CSVDRGAVNTEAFF
NA	TRBJ1-5	NA	TRBV27	TGTGCCAGCAGTTTATTACCGACAGGAAGCAATCAGCCCCAGCATTTT	CASSLLPTGSNQPQHF
NA	TRBJ2-1	NA	TRBV5-1	TGCGCCAGCAGCTCCCGGTCTGGGGGTGAGCAGTTCTTC	CASSSRSGGEQFF
TRBD1	TRBJ1-1	few	TRBV5-1	TGCGCCAGCAGCTTAAGGACAGGGGGCGAGTACACTGAAGCTTTCTTT	CASSLRTGGEYTEAFF
NA	TRBJ2-5	NA	TRBV6-5	TGTGCCAGCAGTTCCCTACAGGGCGGAGAGACCCAGTACTTC	CASSSLQGGETQYF
NA	TRBJ2-3	NA	TRBV4-2	TGTGCCAGCAGCCAGAAAGGTATAGGGAGTTTAACAGATACGCAGTATTTT	CASSQKGIGSLTDTQYF
TRBD1	TRBJ1-2	NA	TRBV5-5	TGTGCCAGCAGCCAGGACAGGGGGCGGCGGGGCTACACCTTC	CASSQDRGRRGYTF
TRBD1	TRBJ1-2	few	TRBV4-2	TGTGCCAGCAGCCGCAGGGGGGCGGATGGCTACACCTTC	CASSRRGADGYTF
TRBD2	TRBJ2-5	once	TRBV6-1	TGTGCCAGCTCCAAGATAGCGGGGGCCCCTCAAGAGACCCAGTACTTC	CASSKIAGAPQETQYF
TRBD1	TRBJ2-5	NA	TRBV18	TGTGCCAGCTCACAGGCCACAGGGACAGTCGCGTACCAAGAGACCCAGTACTTC	CASSQATGTVAYQETQYF
NA	TRBJ2-1	NA	TRBV29-1	TGCAGCGTTGAAGGACATAGCTCCTACAATGAGCAGTTCTTC	CSVEGHSSYNEQFF
TRBD2	TRBJ2-5	few	TRBV7-2	TGTGCCAGCAGCTTAGCCGGGGGGACTAGCATGCAAGAGACCCAGTACTTC	CASSLAGGTSMQETQYF
NA	TRBJ2-7	NA	TRBV12-3/TRBV12-4	TGTGCCAGCAGCCCCAGTGGGGCCGAGCAGTACTTC	CASSPSGAEQYF
NA	TRBJ2-7	many	TRBV4-2	TGTGCCAGCAGCCCCGGGGGCGGGTCTACCTACGAGCAGTACTTC	CASSPGGGSTYEQYF
NA	TRBJ2-4	NA	TRBV5-1	TGCGCCAGCAGCCCCTGGGATAGCTTCGACATTCAGTACTTC	CASSPWDSFDIQYF
NA	TRBJ1-3	NA	TRBV7-6	TGTGCCAGCAGCTTACTGGGAAAGAGCTCTGGAAACACCATATATTTT	CASSLLGKSSGNTIYF